The 8 T cell receptor beta chains listed next were all sequenced from one sample in a study of T cells in Graves' hyperthyroidism and ophthalmopathy. TCR beta CDR3 regions were amplified from RNA transcripts. Using the HTBI primer set, a first-round RT-PCR was run on the TCR CDR3. A single record per CDR3 protein comes from TCRdb applying MiXCR to the multiplex PCR reads. The sample consists of about 300,000 distinct CDR3 sequences, less than 30% of them appearing once. The specimen was blood. All receptors derive from a man between 40 and 49 years old with Graves' hyperthyroidism that later progressed to Graves' ophthalmopathy.

There are many counts of this clonotype. J is TRBJ1-1 and V is TRBV20-1, with D maybe TRBD1 (5 bases). CDR1 is DFQATT, CDR2 SNEGSKA, per germline (reference sequence). This CDR3 has 13 amino acids. The V end was cut by 6 bases, the J end by 1 base, with 12 bases between. CDR3 in amino acids: CSAQGRSNTEAFF. The CDR3 DNA sequence: TGCAGTGCCCAGGGACGGTCGAACACTGAAGCTTTCTTT.

This clonotype was found many times. The gene calls are TRBV7-6 and TRBJ2-3, with D unresolved. The CDR3 sequence is 13 residues long. V was pared by 5 bases and J by 2 bases, with 8 bases between. Germline V CDR1 and CDR2: SGHVS, FNYEAQ. The DNA for the CDR3 is TGTGCCAGCAGCCCGGGCATCACAGATACGCAGTATTTT. Its protein product is CASSPGITDTQYF.

This clonotype occurred many times. This chain uses TRBV19 with TRBJ1-5; TRBD1 agrees at 8 bases. CDR3 length: 21 amino acids. J lost 1 base, V lost 0 bases, and 17 bases had no gene match. CDR1 and CDR2 from the germline V gene are LNHDA and SQIVND (reference sequence). The CDR3 is CASSIEGGGQGGSRSNQPQHF. The CDR3 bases are TGTGCCAGTAGTATAGAAGGTGGAGGACAGGGAGGTTCACGAAGCAATCAGCCCCAGCATTTT. The complete variable domain, with remaining parts taken from reference TRBV19 and TRBJ1-5, reads DGGITQSPKYLFRKEGQNVTLSCEQNLNHDAMYWYRQDPGQGLRLIYYSQIVNDFQKGDIAEGYSVSREKKESFPLTVTSAQKNPTAFYLCASSIEGGGQGGSRSNQPQHFGDGTRLSIL.

There are many counts of this clonotype. This chain connects TRBV9 to TRBJ1-1, with 7 bases that match TRBD1. CDR1 SGDLS and CDR2 YYNGEE come from the germline V gene. This CDR3 spans 15 amino acids. V was pared by 4 bases and J by 5 bases, with 11 bases of the junction left unmatched. The CDR3 DNA reads TGTGCCAGCAGCCCCCGTGACAGGGCACGGACTGAAGCTTTCTTT. Residues: CASSPRDRARTEAFF.

This clonotype appeared many times. The rearrangement links TRBV6-1 to TRBJ1-5; a weak D match, TRBD1 (5 bases). The V gene's germline CDR1 is MNHNS and CDR2 SASEGT. The CDR3 has 14 amino acids. With 4 bases removed from V and 4 bases from J, the gap between germline ends came to 11 bases. In DNA, the CDR3 is TGTGCCAGCAGTGTCGTGACAGCTAATCAGCCCCAGCATTTT. Translating it yields CASSVVTANQPQHF.

This clonotype was seen a few times. The genes are TRBV6-1 and TRBJ1-6; D is perhaps TRBD1 (5 bases). In germline, CDR1 is MNHNS, CDR2 SASEGT. Deletions cut 6 bases from V and 5 bases from J, with 14 bases between. The CDR3 is made up of 15 amino acids. In nucleotides, the CDR3 is TGTGCCAGCAGCGGGGCGGGACGGAATAATTCACCCCTCCACTTT. Translated: CASSGAGRNNSPLHF.

In DNA, the CDR3 is TGTGCCAGCAGCACGACCGGGACCCACATTGGATCAGAGACCCAGTACTTC. This codes for CASSTTGTHIGSETQYF. The V call is TRBV11-2, the J call TRBJ2-5; D tentatively fits TRBD1 or TRBD2 (5 bases each). The CDR3 spans 17 residues. Germline V CDR1 and CDR2: SGHAT, FQNNGV. Trimming stripped 5 bases from V and 4 bases from J, with 23 bases between.

The genes are TRBV5-3 and TRBJ1-1, with 8 bases matching TRBD1. TRBV5-3 is labeled an ORF, and its function is uncertain. The CDR3 is 16 amino acids. V lost 8 bases to trimming and J lost 6 bases; unmatched junction nucleotides: 18. The CDR3 DNA sequence: TGTGCCAGGATCCGACAGGGGTCAATCCCCTACCCTGAAGCTTTCTTT. It codes for CARIRQGSIPYPEAFF.